The 24 T cell receptor beta chains reported below all come from one sample, sequenced in a study of post-analysis software for immune sequencing data. Findings of the study overall: About five TRBV segments occurring more often in patients than controls included TRBV5-6, TRBV5-1 and TRBV20-1.

For these receptors, no antigen is known. TCR beta libraries were prepared from cDNA with unique molecular identifiers. TCRdb recomputed calls from the PCR reads with MiXCR, one row per CDR3 protein. The sample has approximately 260,000 distinct CDR3 sequences; less than 40% are singletons. Material: blood. These receptors came from a girl between 5 and 17 years old with multiple sclerosis.

The rearrangement joins TRBV19 to TRBJ2-3, with D maybe TRBD2 (5 bases). The CDR3 spans 14 residues. Germline CDR1 and CDR2: LNHDA and SQIVND (reference sequence). V was clipped by 5 bases and J by 4 bases, with 13 bases between them. CDR3 amino acids: CASSVDSRPDTQYF. The CDR3 DNA follows: TGTGCCAGTAGTGTGGACTCCCGACCAGATACGCAGTATTTT.

This chain uses TRBV12-3 or TRBV12-4 with TRBJ1-3, with a possible D match to TRBD1 (6 bases). The CDR3 runs to 15 residues. Trimming shortened V by 3 bases and J by 2 bases, and 11 bases separated the two germline ends. The CDR3 loop reads CASSFAGAAGNTIYF. CDR3 nucleotides: TGTGCCAGCAGTTTTGCGGGGGCGGCTGGAAACACCATATATTTT.

The chain is built from TRBV28 and TRBJ2-5; 7 bases line up with TRBD1. The CDR3 covers 12 residues. Germline V gene data show CDR1 as MDHEN and CDR2 as SYDVKM. The trim removed 11 bases at V and 5 bases at J, leaving 8 bases unmatched. The CDR3 loop reads CASQGSVETQYF. CDR3 coding DNA: TGTGCCTCACAGGGGTCGGTCGAGACCCAGTACTTC.

The table lists this clonotype with a count of one. The V and J genes are TRBV4-1 and TRBJ1-3; D gene ambiguous. This CDR3 contains 16 residues. In germline, CDR1 is MGHRA, CDR2 YSYEKL. V was shortened by 0 bases and J by 0 bases, with 9 bases between the two germline ends. CDR3 loop: CASSQDPRNSGNTIYF. CDR3 sequence (DNA): TGCGCCAGCAGCCAAGATCCCAGGAACTCTGGAAACACCATATATTTT.

The rearrangement joins TRBV30 to TRBJ2-7; maybe TRBD1 (6 bases). The V and J ends lost 3 bases and 0 bases respectively, with 9 bases between them. Germline V CDR1 and CDR2: GTSNPN, SVGIG (reference sequence). The length of the CDR3 is 13 residues. The chain's CDR3 is CAWSQTGSYEQYF. Written as DNA, the CDR3 is TGTGCCTGGAGCCAGACAGGCTCCTACGAGCAGTACTTC.

This chain joins TRBV20-1 and TRBJ2-5; 7 bases fit TRBD1. The J call could be wrong; TRBJ2-7 is a better fit for the DNA end. CDR3 size: 15 residues. Germline CDR1 DFQATT, CDR2 SNEGSKA (reference sequence). The CDR3 DNA reads as TGCAGTGCTAGCAGTTTTCAGGGACAGACTTACGAGCAGTACTTC. Encoded protein: CSASSFQGQTYEQYF.

This clonotype was recorded a few times. The chain has TRBV27 and TRBJ2-1, with D possibly TRBD2 on 6 matching bases. V was trimmed by 5 bases and J by 8 bases, leaving 22 bases between them. CDR1 and CDR2 (germline): MNHEY, SMNVEV (reference sequence). The CDR3 is 16 amino acids. CDR3 sequence: CASSPRGAGPRDEQFF. CDR3 nucleotide sequence: TGTGCCAGCAGTCCGCGCGGGGCGGGCCCCAGGGATGAGCAGTTCTTC.

The chain recombines TRBV6-6 with TRBJ2-1, with 10 bases fitting TRBD2. The length of the CDR3 is 15 residues. Trimming cost V 4 bases and J 3 bases; bases outside gene matches: 3. Per germline, CDR1 MNHNY and CDR2 SVGAGI (reference sequence). DNA for the CDR3: TGTGCCAGCAGTTCAGCGGGGGGGATCTACAATGAGCAGTTCTTC. This codes for CASSSAGGIYNEQFF.

This clonotype has only one observation. The gene calls are TRBV29-1 and TRBJ1-2; tentative D call: TRBD1 (5 bases). Trimming removed 0 bases from V and 2 bases from J, with 13 bases in between. This CDR3 has 15 amino acids. Germline loops: CDR1 SQVTM, CDR2 ANQGSEA. DNA for the CDR3: TGCAGCGTTGAAGATCGGCAGGGACTAAACTATGGCTACACCTTC. The encoded protein is CSVEDRQGLNYGYTF.

In its sample, this clonotype was seen many times. This chain links TRBV4-2 with TRBJ2-1; TRBD2 matches 8 bases. The germline CDR1 and CDR2 sequences are LGHNA and YNFKEQ. The CDR3 extends over 15 amino acids. Trimming at V came to 2 bases and at J to 3 bases, leaving 3 bases not matched to a gene. The CDR3 DNA is TGTGCCAGCAGCCAATCCCGGGAGGGCTACAATGAGCAGTTCTTC. It encodes CASSQSREGYNEQFF.

To note about this clonotype: A read error may explain this, as a much larger clone is one base away. This chain links TRBV27 with TRBJ1-2; possible D gene TRBD1, 5 bases. In germline, CDR1 is MNHEY, CDR2 SMNVEV (reference sequence). This CDR3 is built from 13 residues. Trimming left V 6 bases short and J 3 bases short, with 11 bases between. CDR3 loop: CASSLGDDYGYTF. CDR3 nucleotides: TGTGCCAGCAGCTTGGGGGACGACTATGGCTACACCTTC.

The rearrangement links TRBV20-1 to TRBJ1-1; D not resolved. V dropped 6 bases and J dropped 0 bases, with 14 bases sitting between them. The CDR3 loop spans 14 amino acids. CDR1 DFQATT and CDR2 SNEGSKA come from the germline V gene (reference sequence). CDR3 sequence reads: CSAFGPTVNTEAFF. CDR3 nucleotides: TGCAGTGCATTTGGCCCTACAGTGAACACTGAAGCTTTCTTT.

This clonotype appeared many times. The chain couples TRBV7-9 to TRBJ1-1; D unresolved. CDR1 and CDR2 (germline): SEHNR, FQNEAQ (reference sequence). The CDR3 extends over 15 amino acids. V was cut by 2 bases and J by 1 base, with 11 bases left in between. CDR3 coding DNA: TGTGCCAGCAGCTTATTTGTGGGAGGGAACACTGAAGCTTTCTTT. Residues: CASSLFVGGNTEAFF.

The chain combines TRBV3-1 with TRBJ1-2; a possible D gene is TRBD1 (6 bases). This CDR3 is 15 amino acids long. The germline gives CDR1 LGHDT, CDR2 YNNKEL (reference sequence). Trimming stripped 4 bases from V and 6 bases from J, with 18 bases between. CDR3 amino acids: CASSLRAGGLDGYTF. CDR3 nucleotide sequence: TGTGCCAGCAGCCTCAGGGCCGGGGGGCTGGATGGCTACACCTTC.

This clonotype showed up just a few times. Given a much more abundant clone one base away, this may be a read error. V usage is TRBV6-6 and J usage is TRBJ2-7; D is perhaps TRBD1 (5 bases). The CDR3 has 12 residues. Per germline, CDR1 MNHNY and CDR2 SVGAGI (reference sequence). The CDR3 nucleotides read TGTGCCAGCAGTATAACAGGCTACAAGCAGTACTTC. Its translation is CASSITGYKQYF.

A word on this clonotype: This may be a read error, as it is one base from a much larger clone. The chain recombines TRBV7-2 with TRBJ2-1; unclear D gene. The tail of the sequence fits TRBJ2-7 better, so the J call may be wrong. The CDR3 runs to 15 residues. Germline assignment: CDR1 SGHTA and CDR2 FQGNSA. CDR3 DNA: TGTGCCAGCAGCAGACGGCAGGTTTCCTACAATGAGCAGTACTTC. It encodes CASSRRQVSYNEQYF.

There are many counts of this clonotype. This chain uses TRBV11-2 with TRBJ2-3; D might be TRBD2 (5 bases). The CDR3 totals 14 residues. V shed 2 bases and J shed 6 bases, with 12 bases lying between them. Germline assignment: CDR1 SGHAT and CDR2 FQNNGV. The CDR3 DNA reads as TGTGCCAGCAGCTTAAAAGGACTTGGGGATACGCAGTATTTT. Amino acid sequence: CASSLKGLGDTQYF.

The CDR3 reads CASSLVVRAYEQYF. DNA for the CDR3: TGTGCCAGCAGCTTAGTGGTGAGGGCCTACGAGCAGTACTTC. This chain connects TRBV7-2 to TRBJ2-4; D is perhaps TRBD2 (5 bases). The J call may be incorrect, as the DNA end agrees better with TRBJ2-7. Germline assignment: CDR1 SGHTA and CDR2 FQGNSA. The CDR3 is 14 residues long.

This clonotype was counted at least ten times. The chain has TRBV20-1 and TRBJ2-4, with D unresolved. The V gene's germline CDR1 is DFQATT and CDR2 SNEGSKA (reference sequence). CDR3 length: 16 residues. Trimming pared 0 bases from V and 3 bases from J, leaving 15 bases between. The CDR3, as DNA: TGCAGTGCTAGAGAGTCCCCTTCGCTAGTCAAAAACATTCAGTACTTC. It codes for CSARESPSLVKNIQYF.

This clonotype has ten or more counts. The chain employs TRBV29-1 and TRBJ1-1; no firm D call. Per germline, CDR1 SQVTM and CDR2 ANQGSEA. Trimming cost V 6 bases and J 6 bases, with 20 bases left between them. The CDR3 runs 14 residues. CDR3 coding DNA: TGCAGCGTGCTCCATAAGTCGGGTCAGTCTGAAGCTTTCTTT. It is translated as CSVLHKSGQSEAFF. The variable domain in full, completed from reference TRBV29-1 and TRBJ1-1, reads SAVISQKPSRDICQRGTSLTIQCQVDSQVTMMFWYRQQPGQSLTLIATANQGSEATYESGFVIDKFPISRPNLTFSTLTVSNMSPEDSSIYLCSVLHKSGQSEAFFGQGTRLTVV.

This clonotype was found many times. The CDR3 spells CASSQGGGQPFF. Here the CDR3 DNA reads TGTGCCAGCAGCCAAGGAGGAGGGCAGCCGTTCTTC. V and J are TRBV3-1 and TRBJ2-1; tentative D call: TRBD2 (6 bases). Germline loops: CDR1 LGHDT, CDR2 YNNKEL (reference sequence). Trimming removed 1 base at V and 15 bases at J, with 13 bases between. The CDR3 runs 12 residues.

This clonotype appeared once. The chain has TRBV11-2 and TRBJ1-5; D is possibly TRBD1 (5 bases). The CDR3 consists of 13 residues. Germline-derived CDR1 and CDR2 are SGHAT and FQNNGV. The V end lost 5 bases, the J end lost 2 bases, and 7 bases lay between the germline ends. The CDR3 spells CASSRGGNQPQHF. In DNA, the CDR3 is TGTGCCAGCAGCCGAGGGGGCAATCAGCCCCAGCATTTT.

In regard to this clonotype: A read error may be the cause here, since a much bigger clone is one base away. The chain recombines TRBV10-3 with TRBJ2-5, with unresolved D. In germline, CDR1 is ENHRY, CDR2 SYGVKD. CDR3 length: 14 amino acids. CDR3 amino acids: CAIRESGIPETQYF. For the CDR3, the DNA is TGTGCCATCAGGGAGTCGGGTATTCCGGAGACCCAGTACTTC.

V usage is TRBV7-8 and J usage is TRBJ2-1; tentatively, D is TRBD1 or TRBD2 (6 bases each). The CDR3 totals 18 residues. V lost 0 bases and J 4 bases, leaving 19 bases between the germline ends. Per germline, CDR1 SGHVS and CDR2 FQNEAQ. CDR3: CASSLARRGGYLYNEQFF. For the CDR3, the DNA is TGTGCCAGCAGCTTAGCCCGACGAGGGGGGTACCTTTACAATGAGCAGTTCTTC.